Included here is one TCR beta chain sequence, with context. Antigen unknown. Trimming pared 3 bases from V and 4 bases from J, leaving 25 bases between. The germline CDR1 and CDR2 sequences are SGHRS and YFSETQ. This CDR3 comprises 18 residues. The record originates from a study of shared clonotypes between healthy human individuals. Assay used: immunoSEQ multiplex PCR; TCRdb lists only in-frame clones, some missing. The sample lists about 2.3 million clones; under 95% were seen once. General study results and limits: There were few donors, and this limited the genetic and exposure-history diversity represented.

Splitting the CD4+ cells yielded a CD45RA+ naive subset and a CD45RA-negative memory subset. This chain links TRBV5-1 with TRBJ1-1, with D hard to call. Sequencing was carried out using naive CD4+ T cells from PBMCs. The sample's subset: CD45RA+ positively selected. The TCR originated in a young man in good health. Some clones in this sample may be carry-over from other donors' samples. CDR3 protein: CASSSPEEGVFLGTEAFF. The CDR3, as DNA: TGCGCCAGCAGCTCACCGGAAGAAGGAGTGTTCCTGGGCACTGAAGCTTTCTTT.